The 21 T cell receptor beta chains presented below share a single source sample, sequenced in a study of cytomegalovirus exposure and HLA in healthy donors listed by TCRdb under 2017. To prepare the library, the immunoSEQ multiplex PCR assay was applied. TCRdb holds this immuneACCESS table with in-frame rearrangements only. Some clones are missing; in checked studies, unresolved V genes explain under half, and the rest has no known cause. The sample profile shows 250,000 to 300,000 clones; around 90% of them were found once. Clones ranked in the top ten supply approximately 0.34% of the sample. The sample was PBMCs. These receptors were obtained from a woman between 18 and 29 years old in good health and CMV-seronegative.

The genes are TRBV27 and TRBJ1-2, with D possibly matching TRBD1 (5 bases). The germline V gene has CDR1 MNHEY and CDR2 SMNVEV (reference sequence). This CDR3 contains 14 residues. The V end was cut by 4 bases, the J end by 2 bases, with 11 bases between. DNA of the CDR3: TGTGCCAGCAGTTACCAGGGTGGGAACTATGGCTACACCTTC. It translates to CASSYQGGNYGYTF.

V and J are TRBV7-9 and TRBJ1-1, with 7 bases fitting TRBD1. Germline V gives CDR1 SEHNR, CDR2 FQNEAQ (reference sequence). The CDR3 is made up of 13 amino acids. V trimming: 1 base; J trimming: 4 bases; junction bases outside the gene matches: 0. The CDR3 is CASSLDRGTEAFF. As DNA, the CDR3 is TGTGCCAGCAGCTTAGACAGGGGCACTGAAGCTTTCTTT. Full variable domain (missing parts from reference TRBV7-9 and TRBJ1-1): DTGVSQNPRHKITKRGQNVTFRCDPISEHNRLYWYRQTLGQGPEFLTYFQNEAQLEKSRLLSDRFSAERPKGSFSTLEIQRTEQGDSAMYLCASSLDRGTEAFFGQGTRLTVV.

The chain is built from TRBV7-8 and TRBJ2-2, with a weak D call TRBD1 (5 bases). The CDR3 loop spans 15 amino acids. Germline values: CDR1 SGHVS, CDR2 FQNEAQ. V gave up 7 bases and J gave up 0 bases, with 12 bases separating them. CDR3 protein: CASTPTVPNTGELFF. The CDR3 DNA follows: TGTGCCAGCACCCCGACAGTACCGAACACCGGGGAGCTGTTTTTT.

Concerning this clone: The same CDR3 can be traced to other DNA sequences in this sample. The chain couples TRBV27 to TRBJ1-5; D remains ambiguous. V lost 3 bases and J 4 bases, leaving 4 bases between the germline ends. CDR3 size: 12 residues. The V gene's germline CDR1 is MNHEY and CDR2 SMNVEV (reference sequence). The CDR3 nucleotides are TGTGCCAGCAGTTTCGGGAATCAGCCCCAGCATTTT. As protein: CASSFGNQPQHF.

The rearrangement links TRBV27 to TRBJ1-5; 7 nucleotides match TRBD1. The CDR3 length is 15 residues. Losses at the gene ends were 4 bases for V and 3 bases for J; bases not matched to a gene: 6. CDR1 MNHEY and CDR2 SMNVEV come from the germline V gene (reference sequence). CDR3 sequence (DNA): TGTGCCAGCAGTTCGATAGGGGGCCCCAATCAGCCCCAGCATTTT. It codes for CASSSIGGPNQPQHF.

The rearrangement links TRBV10-3 to TRBJ2-2, with a possible D match to TRBD1 (6 bases). The length of the CDR3 is 14 residues. Trimming stripped 3 bases from V and 7 bases from J, with 12 bases between. In germline, CDR1 is ENHRY, CDR2 SYGVKD. This CDR3 reads CAISDPQGNGELFF. The CDR3 DNA is TGTGCCATCAGTGACCCCCAGGGGAACGGGGAGCTGTTTTTT.

This chain links TRBV5-1 with TRBJ2-3; 8 bases fit TRBD2. CDR3 length: 16 residues. The J segment lost 2 bases and the V segment lost 1 base, leaving 6 bases of the junction unmatched. The germline gives CDR1 SGHRS, CDR2 YFSETQ. CDR3 sequence reads: CASSLSGTRTTDTQYF. DNA of the CDR3: TGCGCCAGCAGCTTGTCCGGGACTAGGACCACAGATACGCAGTATTTT.

The V and J genes are TRBV5-1 and TRBJ2-1; 8 positions agree with TRBD2. The V segment lost 3 bases and the J segment 1 base; nucleotides outside the gene matches: 3. The germline V gene encodes CDR1 SGHRS and CDR2 YFSETQ. The CDR3 has 15 residues. The CDR3 coding sequence is TGCGCCAGCAGCTACGGGGGGGCATCCTACAATGAGCAGTTCTTC. Residues: CASSYGGASYNEQFF.

The chain employs TRBV5-1 and TRBJ1-6, with a tentative D call TRBD1 (5 bases). The germline gives CDR1 SGHRS, CDR2 YFSETQ. The CDR3 loop spans 16 amino acids. Between the trimmed V and J ends, which lost 1 base and 8 bases, there was a span of 16 bases. The CDR3 reads CASSLLGRDWDSPLHF. The CDR3, as DNA: TGCGCCAGCAGCTTGTTAGGCAGGGATTGGGATTCACCCCTCCACTTT.

CDR3 DNA: TGTGCCATCACGGGGAACAGGGCCGGGGAGCTGTTTTTT. Its translation: CAITGNRAGELFF. V and J are TRBV10-3 and TRBJ2-2; possibly TRBD1 for D (6 bases). CDR3 length: 13 amino acids. In germline, CDR1 is ENHRY, CDR2 SYGVKD. Trimming removed 7 bases at V and 6 bases at J, with 12 bases between.

This clone has only one observation. The chain joins TRBV7-9 to TRBJ1-1; tentatively, D is TRBD1 (5 bases). This CDR3 contains 15 residues. V gave up 1 base and J gave up 1 base, with 10 bases separating them. The V gene's germline CDR1 is SEHNR and CDR2 FQNEAQ (reference sequence). The CDR3, as DNA: TGTGCCAGCAGCTTAGGGGGGGACCCGAACACTGAAGCTTTCTTT. It is translated as CASSLGGDPNTEAFF. Complete variable domain (other parts from reference TRBV7-9 and TRBJ1-1): DTGVSQNPRHKITKRGQNVTFRCDPISEHNRLYWYRQTLGQGPEFLTYFQNEAQLEKSRLLSDRFSAERPKGSFSTLEIQRTEQGDSAMYLCASSLGGDPNTEAFFGQGTRLTVV.

This clone has a single count. The V and J genes are TRBV11-2 and TRBJ1-2; D call uncertain. Trimming pared 2 bases from V and 2 bases from J, leaving 9 bases between. Germline CDR1 and CDR2: SGHAT and FQNNGV. CDR3 size: 14 residues. The CDR3 DNA is TGTGCCAGCAGCTTAACCCCGGGAAACTATGGCTACACCTTC. Translating it yields CASSLTPGNYGYTF.

The chain links TRBV10-2 to TRBJ2-2; 10 bases match TRBD2. Germline trimming cut 0 bases from V and 2 bases from J; bases unmatched to any gene: 9. This CDR3 has 19 residues. Germline V gene lookup returns CDR1 WSHSY and CDR2 SAAADI. In nucleotides, the CDR3 is TGCGCCAGCAGTGAGTCTCAGCGGGGGGGCCGAGTTAACACCGGGGAGCTGTTTTTT. This sequence encodes CASSESQRGGRVNTGELFF.

The chain joins TRBV28 to TRBJ1-4; no definite D call. CDR1 is MDHEN, CDR2 SYDVKM, per germline. This CDR3 region has 14 residues. Between the trimmed V and J ends, which lost 4 bases and 5 bases, there was a span of 11 bases. In DNA form, the CDR3 reads TGTGCCAGCAGTTCCCGAGGACTCAATGAAAAACTGTTTTTT. It specifies CASSSRGLNEKLFF.

The J gene is TRBJ2-2, the V gene TRBV4-1, with D maybe TRBD1 (6 bases). V gave up 4 bases and J gave up 1 base, with 16 bases separating them. The CDR3 runs 17 residues. Germline values: CDR1 MGHRA, CDR2 YSYEKL. DNA of the CDR3: TGCGCCAGCAGCCTTAAGGCGGCAGGGGAGAACACCGGGGAGCTGTTTTTT. Residues: CASSLKAAGENTGELFF.

V and J are TRBV6-5 and TRBJ1-2, with D maybe TRBD1 (6 bases). Germline CDR1 reads MNHEY; CDR2 reads SVGAGI. V gave up 7 bases and J gave up 2 bases, with 11 bases separating them. CDR3 length: 13 amino acids. Written as DNA, the CDR3 is TGTGCCAGCAACCCGACAGGAAACTATGGCTACACCTTC. Residues: CASNPTGNYGYTF.

The CDR3, as DNA: TGTGCCAGCAGCCCGTCGGGTGGGTTGCCGTATGGCTACACCTTC. Translated: CASSPSGGLPYGYTF. The chain links TRBV7-9 to TRBJ1-2, with unresolved D. The CDR3 is made up of 15 amino acids. Trimming stripped 5 bases from V and 5 bases from J, with 18 bases between. Germline V gene data show CDR1 as SEHNR and CDR2 as FQNEAQ (reference sequence).

This chain uses TRBV28 with TRBJ2-7; D remains ambiguous. The CDR3 contains 14 residues. CDR1 and CDR2 from the germline V gene are MDHEN and SYDVKM. V lost 1 base, J lost 0 bases, and 7 bases lay in between. The CDR3 DNA is TGTGCCAGCAGTTTATTCGAGATCTCCTACGAGCAGTACTTC. It codes for CASSLFEISYEQYF. The whole variable domain, remainder taken from reference TRBV28 and TRBJ2-7, is DVKVTQSSRYLVKRTGEKVFLECVQDMDHENMFWYRQDPGLGLRLIYFSYDVKMKEKGDIPEGYSVSREKKERFSLILESASTNQTSMYLCASSLFEISYEQYFGPGTRLTVT.

V is TRBV7-2 and J is TRBJ1-1; D gene ambiguous. Germline V CDR1 and CDR2: SGHTA, FQGNSA. V was cut by 0 bases and J by 2 bases, with 22 bases left in between. CDR3 size: 19 residues. The CDR3 DNA follows: TGTGCCAGCAGCTTAGCTTTTACGGACCTTTACGGGGTCAACACTGAAGCTTTCTTT. It yields the protein CASSLAFTDLYGVNTEAFF.

This clone has just one count. The chain recombines TRBV4-3 with TRBJ1-1, with no clear D. This CDR3 comprises 18 residues. The germline V gene encodes CDR1 LGHNA and CDR2 YSLEER. V lost 1 base and J lost 6, with 24 bases in between. DNA of the CDR3: TGCGCCAGCAGCCAAGTTATAGTTCACAGAACTCAAAGTCCTGAAGCTTTCTTT. This encodes CASSQVIVHRTQSPEAFF.

CDR3 amino acids: CASSINRASTEAFF. The CDR3 region has the DNA TGTGCCAGCAGCATTAACAGGGCTAGCACTGAAGCTTTCTTT. V and J are TRBV11-2 and TRBJ1-1; D is perhaps TRBD1 (6 bases). Germline CDR1 reads SGHAT; CDR2 reads FQNNGV. Trimming stripped 5 bases from V and 4 bases from J, with 14 bases between. The CDR3 has 14 residues.